These T cell receptor beta chains were read from a single sample in a study of response to subunit inactivated influenza vaccine. TCRdb fed the RT-PCR reads into MiXCR, producing one record per CDR3 protein. The sample includes around 580,000 distinct CDR3 sequences, 14% of them seen just once. Sample: PBMCs from blood, taken about 11 days after vaccination. Receptors were obtained from a man aged 50-60 years who received an inactivated influenza vaccine. The CDR3 runs from the conserved cysteine through the conserved F or W. The order of the fields is D gene, clone size, J gene, V gene, CDR3 protein, CDR3 DNA. A D gene is named only where the DNA matches it firmly. A row's size may be missing; if present it is once, few, many or a size class.

D gene: TRBD1
clone size: -
J gene: TRBJ2-1
V gene: TRBV3-1
CDR3 protein: CASSQYRDSYNEQFF
CDR3 DNA: TGTGCCAGCAGCCAATACCGGGACAGTTACAATGAGCAGTTCTTC

D gene: -
clone size: -
J gene: TRBJ1-6
V gene: TRBV3-1
CDR3 protein: CASTTRGENSPLHF
CDR3 DNA: TGTGCCAGCACCACTAGGGGGGAAAATTCACCCCTCCACTTT

D gene: -
clone size: few
J gene: TRBJ1-6
V gene: TRBV7-2
CDR3 protein: CASSLASGLDSPLHF
CDR3 DNA: TGTGCCAGCAGCTTAGCTAGCGGGTTAGACTCACCCCTCCACTTT

D gene: -
clone size: -
J gene: TRBJ2-1
V gene: TRBV6-5
CDR3 protein: CASSNLRSIEQFF
CDR3 DNA: TGTGCCAGCAGTAACCTACGTAGCATTGAGCAGTTCTTC

D gene: -
clone size: -
J gene: TRBJ2-7
V gene: TRBV19
CDR3 protein: CASSHPGLAYEQYF
CDR3 DNA: TGTGCCAGTAGCCACCCAGGGTTGGCCTACGAGCAGTACTTC

D gene: -
clone size: many
J gene: TRBJ2-1
V gene: TRBV5-1
CDR3 protein: CASSLAVRNTYNEQFF
CDR3 DNA: TGCGCCAGCAGCTTGGCCGTCAGGAACACATACAATGAGCAGTTCTTC

D gene: TRBD1
clone size: few
J gene: TRBJ1-5
V gene: TRBV7-2
CDR3 protein: CASSPYTGGAGQPQHF
CDR3 DNA: TGTGCCAGCAGCCCCTATACAGGGGGCGCAGGACAGCCCCAGCATTTT

D gene: TRBD1
clone size: few
J gene: TRBJ2-2
V gene: TRBV7-8
CDR3 protein: CASSLMGQTNTGELFF
CDR3 DNA: TGTGCCAGCAGCTTAATGGGACAGACTAACACCGGGGAGCTGTTTTTT

D gene: -
clone size: many
J gene: TRBJ1-6
V gene: TRBV6-2/TRBV6-3
CDR3 protein: CASSYSSGPSSYNSPLHF
CDR3 DNA: TGTGCCAGCAGTTACTCGAGTGGACCAAGCTCCTATAATTCACCCCTCCACTTT

D gene: TRBD1
clone size: -
J gene: TRBJ1-2
V gene: TRBV12-3/TRBV12-4
CDR3 protein: CASSLGQAGYTF
CDR3 DNA: TGTGCCAGCAGTCTGGGACAGGCGGGCTACACCTTC

D gene: -
clone size: -
J gene: TRBJ2-7
V gene: TRBV7-2
CDR3 protein: CASARDSPVDEQYF
CDR3 DNA: TGTGCCAGCGCTAGGGATAGCCCGGTCGACGAGCAGTACTTC

D gene: -
clone size: few
J gene: TRBJ1-4
V gene: TRBV4-3
CDR3 protein: CASSQEGRTNEKLFF
CDR3 DNA: TGCGCCAGCAGCCAAGAAGGGCGGACGAATGAAAAACTGTTTTTT

D gene: TRBD1
clone size: -
J gene: TRBJ2-2
V gene: TRBV7-7
CDR3 protein: CASSADRATGELFF
CDR3 DNA: TGTGCTAGCAGCGCGGACAGGGCCACCGGGGAGCTGTTTTTT

D gene: TRBD2
clone size: -
J gene: TRBJ2-7
V gene: TRBV20-1
CDR3 protein: CSGLGGGSSYEQYF
CDR3 DNA: TGCAGTGGGTTGGGCGGGGGAAGCTCCTACGAGCAGTACTTC

D gene: -
clone size: -
J gene: TRBJ2-3
V gene: TRBV29-1
CDR3 protein: CSVAYGGGATDTQYF
CDR3 DNA: TGCAGCGTTGCCTATGGCGGAGGGGCCACAGATACGCAGTATTTT

D gene: -
clone size: -
J gene: TRBJ1-4
V gene: TRBV7-2
CDR3 protein: CASSPQHTGGEKLFF
CDR3 DNA: TGTGCCAGCAGCCCCCAGCACACGGGAGGTGAAAAACTGTTTTTT

D gene: -
clone size: -
J gene: TRBJ1-1
V gene: TRBV28
CDR3 protein: CASRSRTEAFF
CDR3 DNA: TGTGCCAGCAGGTCGCGTACTGAAGCTTTCTTT

D gene: TRBD1
clone size: -
J gene: TRBJ2-3
V gene: TRBV30
CDR3 protein: CAWRDRGTDTQYF
CDR3 DNA: TGTGCCTGGAGGGACAGGGGTACAGATACGCAGTATTTT

D gene: TRBD1
clone size: -
J gene: TRBJ2-7
V gene: TRBV28
CDR3 protein: CASSRPGTGSPSYEQYF
CDR3 DNA: TGTGCCAGCAGTCGTCCCGGGACAGGTTCCCCCTCCTACGAGCAGTACTTC

D gene: TRBD1
clone size: -
J gene: TRBJ2-5
V gene: TRBV7-9
CDR3 protein: CASSPPIGQGDQETQYF
CDR3 DNA: TGTGCCAGCAGTCCTCCTATAGGACAGGGGGACCAAGAGACCCAGTACTTC

D gene: -
clone size: few
J gene: TRBJ1-5
V gene: TRBV5-6
CDR3 protein: CASSSVTGHQPQHF
CDR3 DNA: TGTGCCAGCAGCTCAGTTACAGGGCATCAGCCCCAGCATTTT

D gene: -
clone size: few
J gene: TRBJ2-5
V gene: TRBV20-1
CDR3 protein: CSGVYQPRATQYF
CDR3 DNA: TGCAGTGGAGTGTATCAGCCACGCGCGACCCAGTACTTC

D gene: -
clone size: few
J gene: TRBJ1-1
V gene: TRBV6-1
CDR3 protein: CASIWGGGEAFF
CDR3 DNA: TGTGCCAGCATCTGGGGAGGGGGTGAAGCTTTCTTT

D gene: TRBD1
clone size: -
J gene: TRBJ2-2
V gene: TRBV7-8
CDR3 protein: CASSDRTGGGELFF
CDR3 DNA: TGTGCCAGCAGCGACCGGACAGGAGGAGGGGAGCTGTTTTTT

D gene: TRBD2
clone size: -
J gene: TRBJ2-1
V gene: TRBV5-1
CDR3 protein: CASSRASGSTVHSYNEQFF
CDR3 DNA: TGCGCCAGCAGTCGGGCTAGCGGGAGTACAGTCCACTCCTACAATGAGCAGTTCTTC

D gene: -
clone size: few
J gene: TRBJ2-2
V gene: TRBV12-3/TRBV12-4
CDR3 protein: CASREGHNTGELFF
CDR3 DNA: TGTGCCAGCAGGGAGGGACACAACACCGGGGAGCTGTTTTTT

D gene: TRBD1
clone size: many
J gene: TRBJ2-2
V gene: TRBV29-1
CDR3 protein: CSVRGTGGFTGELFF
CDR3 DNA: TGCAGCGTCCGGGGGACAGGGGGCTTTACCGGGGAGCTGTTTTTT

D gene: TRBD2
clone size: -
J gene: TRBJ2-1
V gene: TRBV20-1
CDR3 protein: CSARDPASGTYNEQFF
CDR3 DNA: TGCAGTGCTAGAGATCCGGCTAGCGGAACCTACAATGAGCAGTTCTTC

D gene: -
clone size: few
J gene: TRBJ2-7
V gene: TRBV30
CDR3 protein: CAWSRGTGDKQYF
CDR3 DNA: TGTGCCTGGAGCCGAGGGACGGGCGATAAGCAGTACTTC

D gene: -
clone size: few
J gene: TRBJ2-3
V gene: TRBV24-1
CDR3 protein: CATSDLPADTQYF
CDR3 DNA: TGTGCCACCAGTGATTTGCCAGCAGATACGCAGTATTTT

D gene: -
clone size: -
J gene: TRBJ2-2
V gene: TRBV19
CDR3 protein: CASSGRRNTGELFF
CDR3 DNA: TGTGCCAGTAGTGGTCGGAGAAACACCGGGGAGCTGTTTTTT

D gene: TRBD2
clone size: -
J gene: TRBJ2-1
V gene: TRBV5-1
CDR3 protein: CASSLGYLGSGGAQYNEQFF
CDR3 DNA: TGCGCCAGCAGCTTAGGATACTTGGGTAGCGGGGGGGCGCAATACAATGAGCAGTTCTTC

D gene: -
clone size: few
J gene: TRBJ2-1
V gene: TRBV7-2
CDR3 protein: CASSLYGGSDEQFF
CDR3 DNA: TGTGCCAGCAGCTTATATGGAGGGAGCGATGAGCAGTTCTTC

D gene: -
clone size: few
J gene: TRBJ2-2
V gene: TRBV20-1
CDR3 protein: CSARPTGSTGELFF
CDR3 DNA: TGCAGTGCTAGACCTACAGGGTCGACCGGGGAGCTGTTTTTT

D gene: TRBD2
clone size: few
J gene: TRBJ2-2
V gene: TRBV14
CDR3 protein: CASSQRLAASNTGELFF
CDR3 DNA: TGTGCCAGCAGCCAAAGGCTAGCGGCATCGAACACCGGGGAGCTGTTTTTT

D gene: -
clone size: -
J gene: TRBJ1-5
V gene: TRBV20-1
CDR3 protein: CSAGNRPQHF
CDR3 DNA: TGCAGTGCTGGGAATAGGCCCCAGCATTTT

D gene: -
clone size: -
J gene: TRBJ2-7
V gene: TRBV29-1
CDR3 protein: CSVEERGRDDEQYF
CDR3 DNA: TGCAGCGTTGAAGAAAGAGGCAGGGATGACGAGCAGTACTTC

D gene: TRBD2
clone size: many
J gene: TRBJ2-3
V gene: TRBV12-3/TRBV12-4
CDR3 protein: CASSPFLISGGAYF
CDR3 DNA: TGTGCCAGCAGCCCCTTTCTTATCAGCGGGGGCGCGTATTTT

D gene: TRBD2
clone size: many
J gene: TRBJ2-7
V gene: TRBV12-3/TRBV12-4
CDR3 protein: CASSRLAGGYEQYF
CDR3 DNA: TGTGCCAGCAGCCGACTAGCGGGGGGCTACGAGCAGTACTTC

D gene: TRBD2
clone size: few
J gene: TRBJ2-3
V gene: TRBV7-2
CDR3 protein: CASSLEASGRTQYF
CDR3 DNA: TGTGCCAGCAGCTTAGAAGCTAGCGGGAGGACGCAGTATTTT

D gene: -
clone size: few
J gene: TRBJ1-5
V gene: TRBV7-2
CDR3 protein: CASSLLSVSNQPQHF
CDR3 DNA: TGTGCCAGCAGCTTATTATCGGTTAGCAATCAGCCCCAGCATTTT

D gene: TRBD2
clone size: -
J gene: TRBJ2-3
V gene: TRBV12-3/TRBV12-4
CDR3 protein: CASSLRASGSTDTQYF
CDR3 DNA: TGTGCCAGCAGTTTAAGGGCTAGCGGGAGCACAGATACGCAGTATTTT

D gene: TRBD2
clone size: few
J gene: TRBJ2-1
V gene: TRBV24-1
CDR3 protein: CATSDPSGRNYNEQFF
CDR3 DNA: TGTGCCACCAGTGACCCAAGCGGGAGGAACTACAATGAGCAGTTCTTC